This entry describes one T cell receptor (beta chain). Isolated RNA was reverse transcribed in full, so expressed TCRB transcripts were sequenced. The method was immunoSEQ multiplex PCR; TCRdb's version includes in-frame clones alone and lacks a portion of them. Here the sample spans around 280,000 clones, under 8.5% being singletons. The data belong to a study of beta chain features in type 1 diabetes. At the level of the study: Comparable age, gender and cell yields were observed in patients relative to healthy donors.

Via the markers CD45RO/CCR7/CD25/CD127/CD95/CD27, stem cell-like memory, regulatory, central memory and naive CD4+ cells were sorted. Germline CDR1 is KGHSH and CDR2 is LQKENI. The CDR3 spans 15 residues. Trimming cost V 3 bases and J 8 bases; bases outside gene matches: 6. The receptor was derived from a woman aged 18-29 years in good health. Sequencing used central memory CD4+ T cells from blood. The chain joins TRBV18 to TRBJ2-1; 11 bases agree with TRBD1. CDR3 protein: CASSPRTGGEDEQFF. DNA for the CDR3: TGTGCCAGCTCACCTCGGACAGGGGGCGAGGATGAGCAGTTCTTC.